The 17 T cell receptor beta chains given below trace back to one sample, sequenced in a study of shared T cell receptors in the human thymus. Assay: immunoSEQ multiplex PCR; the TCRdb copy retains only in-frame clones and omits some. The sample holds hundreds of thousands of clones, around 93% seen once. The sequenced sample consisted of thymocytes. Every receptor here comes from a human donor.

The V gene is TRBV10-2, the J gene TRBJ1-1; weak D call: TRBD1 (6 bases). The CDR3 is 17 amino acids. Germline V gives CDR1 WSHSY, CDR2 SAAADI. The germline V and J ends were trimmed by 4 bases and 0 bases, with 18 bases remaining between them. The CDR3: CASSGLGAGELNTEAFF. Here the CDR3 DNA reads TGCGCCAGCAGTGGCCTGGGGGCAGGGGAATTGAACACTGAAGCTTTCTTT.

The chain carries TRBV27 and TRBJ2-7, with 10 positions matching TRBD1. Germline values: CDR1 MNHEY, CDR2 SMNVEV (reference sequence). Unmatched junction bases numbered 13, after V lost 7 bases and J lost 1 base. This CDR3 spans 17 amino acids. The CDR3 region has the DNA TGTGCCAGCACTCCCCCGACAGGGGGCTTCCCTTCCTACGAGCAGTACTTC. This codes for CASTPPTGGFPSYEQYF.

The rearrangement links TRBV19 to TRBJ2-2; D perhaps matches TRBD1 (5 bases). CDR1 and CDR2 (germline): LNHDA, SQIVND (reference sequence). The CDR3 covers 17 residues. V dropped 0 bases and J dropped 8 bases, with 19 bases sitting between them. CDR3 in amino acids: CASSIDMDTTYLGELFF. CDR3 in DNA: TGTGCCAGTAGTATAGATATGGACACAACGTACTTAGGGGAGCTGTTTTTT.

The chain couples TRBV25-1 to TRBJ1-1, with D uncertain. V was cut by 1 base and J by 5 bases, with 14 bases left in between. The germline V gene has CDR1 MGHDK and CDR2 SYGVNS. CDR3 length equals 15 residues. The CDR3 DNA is TGTGCCAGCAGTGAATTGGCAGACCCGAGGACTGAAGCTTTCTTT. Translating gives CASSELADPRTEAFF.

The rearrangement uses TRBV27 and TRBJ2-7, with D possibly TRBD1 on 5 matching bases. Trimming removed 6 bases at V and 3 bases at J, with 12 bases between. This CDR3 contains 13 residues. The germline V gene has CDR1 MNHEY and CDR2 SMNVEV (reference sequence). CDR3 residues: CASSPGHIYEQYF. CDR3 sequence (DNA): TGTGCCAGCAGCCCAGGACACATCTACGAGCAGTACTTC.

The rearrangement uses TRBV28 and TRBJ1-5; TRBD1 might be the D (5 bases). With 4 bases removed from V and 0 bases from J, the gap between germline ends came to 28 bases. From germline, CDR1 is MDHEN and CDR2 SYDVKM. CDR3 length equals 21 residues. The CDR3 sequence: CASSWKGGGNTYPYSNQPQHF. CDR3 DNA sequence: TGTGCCAGCAGTTGGAAGGGTGGGGGAAACACCTACCCTTATAGCAATCAGCCCCAGCATTTT. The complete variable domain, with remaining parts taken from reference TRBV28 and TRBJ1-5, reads DVKVTQSSRYLVKRTGEKVFLECVQDMDHENMFWYRQDPGLGLRLIYFSYDVKMKEKGDIPEGYSVSREKKERFSLILESASTNQTSMYLCASSWKGGGNTYPYSNQPQHFGDGTRLSIL.

The chain's CDR3 is CASSEYTASRSDTQYF. The CDR3 coding sequence is TGTGCCAGCAGTGAATATACGGCCAGCAGGTCAGATACGCAGTATTTT. The chain uses TRBV25-1 and TRBJ2-3; D not resolved. The V and J ends lost 0 bases and 4 bases respectively, with 14 bases between them. From germline, CDR1 is MGHDK and CDR2 SYGVNS. CDR3 length: 16 residues.

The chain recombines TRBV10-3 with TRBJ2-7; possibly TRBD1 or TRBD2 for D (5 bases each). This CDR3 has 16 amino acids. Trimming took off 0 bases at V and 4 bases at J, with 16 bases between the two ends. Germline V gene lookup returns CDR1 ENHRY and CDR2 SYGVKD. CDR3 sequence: CAISESAGRGYYEQYF. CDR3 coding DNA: TGTGCCATCAGTGAGTCTGCAGGGAGAGGGTATTACGAGCAGTACTTC.

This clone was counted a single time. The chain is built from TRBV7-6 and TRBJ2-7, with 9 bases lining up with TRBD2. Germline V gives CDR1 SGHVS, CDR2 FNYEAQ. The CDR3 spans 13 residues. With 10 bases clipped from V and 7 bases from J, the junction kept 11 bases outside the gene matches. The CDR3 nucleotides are TGTGCCACCGGAGCGGGAGGACCGGGGGAGCAGTACTTC. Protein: CATGAGGPGEQYF.

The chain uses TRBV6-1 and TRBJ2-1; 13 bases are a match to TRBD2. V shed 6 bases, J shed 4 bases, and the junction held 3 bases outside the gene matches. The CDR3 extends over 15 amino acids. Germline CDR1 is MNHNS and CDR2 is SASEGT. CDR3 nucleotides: TGTGCCAGCAGCACGACTAGCGGGAGGTACAATGAGCAGTTCTTC. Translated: CASSTTSGRYNEQFF.

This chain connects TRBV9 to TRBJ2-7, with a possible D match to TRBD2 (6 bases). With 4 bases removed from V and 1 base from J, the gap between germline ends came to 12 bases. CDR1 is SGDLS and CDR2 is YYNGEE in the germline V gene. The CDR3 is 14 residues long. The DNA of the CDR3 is TGTGCCAGCAGCCGAGGAGGGCCTTCCTACGAGCAGTACTTC. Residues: CASSRGGPSYEQYF.

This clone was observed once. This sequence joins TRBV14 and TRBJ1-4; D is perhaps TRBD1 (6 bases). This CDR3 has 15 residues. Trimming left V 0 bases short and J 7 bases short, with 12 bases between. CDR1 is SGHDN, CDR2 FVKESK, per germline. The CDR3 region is CASSQDETGGEKLFF. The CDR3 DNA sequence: TGTGCCAGCAGCCAAGATGAGACAGGCGGTGAAAAACTGTTTTTT.

DNA of the CDR3: TGTGCCAGCAGCGAAAGCGTCGGGGGGCTGTACGAGCAGTACTTC. This sequence encodes CASSESVGGLYEQYF. The J gene is TRBJ2-7, the V gene TRBV21-1; the table's TRBD2 call for D was not verified on the DNA. TRBV21-1 corresponds to a pseudogene. The CDR3 loop spans 15 amino acids.

CDR3 sequence (DNA): TGCGCCAGCAGTGAGTCTGCGGGACAGGCGAGCCCCTTGGCCTACGAGCAGTACTTC. It encodes CASSESAGQASPLAYEQYF. This chain joins TRBV10-1 and TRBJ2-7, with TRBD1 matching 8 bases. V gave up 0 bases and J gave up 2 bases; unmatched junction bases: 15. CDR3 size: 19 residues. Germline-derived CDR1 and CDR2 are WNHNN and SYGVQD (reference sequence).

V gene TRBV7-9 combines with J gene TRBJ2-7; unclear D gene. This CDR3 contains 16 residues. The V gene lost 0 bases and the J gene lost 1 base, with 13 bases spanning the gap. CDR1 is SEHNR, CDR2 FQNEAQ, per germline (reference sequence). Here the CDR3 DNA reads TGTGCCAGCAGCTTAGCGGCGTTGGACGAATCCTACGAGCAGTACTTC. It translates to CASSLAALDESYEQYF.

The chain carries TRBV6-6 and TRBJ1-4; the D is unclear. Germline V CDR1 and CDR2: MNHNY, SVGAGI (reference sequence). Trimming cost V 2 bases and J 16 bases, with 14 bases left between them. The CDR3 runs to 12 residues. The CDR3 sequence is CASSYPGAGAFF. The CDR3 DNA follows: TGTGCCAGCAGTTACCCGGGCGCGGGTGCGTTTTTT.

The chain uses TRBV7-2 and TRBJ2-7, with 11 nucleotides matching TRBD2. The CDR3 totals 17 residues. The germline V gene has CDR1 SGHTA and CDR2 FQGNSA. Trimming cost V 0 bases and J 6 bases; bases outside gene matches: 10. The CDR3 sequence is CASSLAPSGRPLGEQYF. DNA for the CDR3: TGTGCCAGCAGCTTAGCCCCTAGCGGGAGGCCGTTGGGCGAGCAGTACTTC.